This T cell receptor (beta chain) derives from a study of shared clonotypes between healthy human individuals. Across the study: The composition of the donors was a couple of women and a few men aged 18 to 49. Each donor's CD8 memory used one plate, CD8 naive two, each CD4 subset three. Findings of the study overall: Four donors had around 5% of their naive CD4 clonotypes in common. Non-shared clonotypes were found to have lower generation probabilities than the clonotypes that were shared by all four of the sorted-subset donors.

Germline V gene data show CDR1 as MDHEN and CDR2 as SYDVKM. This CDR3 has 15 residues. V shed 4 bases and J 1 base; nucleotides not matched to a gene: 5. Clones were sequenced by immunoSEQ multiplex PCR, and TCRdb holds only the in-frame ones, with some missing. The sample includes about 79,000 clones, 50% to 70% of them seen just once. Remarks on this clone: Antigen unknown.

The chain employs TRBV28 and TRBJ2-7, with TRBD2 identical over 9 bases. The clonotype was recovered from a young man in good health. The sequenced sample consisted of memory CD8+ T cells sorted from blood. Subset given: CD45RO+ cells pooled with CCR7-negative TemRA cells. The CDR3 is CASSSLAGDSYEQYF. In DNA form, the CDR3 reads TGTGCCAGCAGTTCGTTAGCGGGGGATTCCTACGAGCAGTACTTC.